A selection of T cell receptor beta chains follows, all from one sample in a study of human thymus T cells. Profiling relied on immunoSEQ multiplex PCR, and the TCRdb table lists in-frame clones only, not all of them. The sample has 40,000 to 45,000 clones, around 94% seen once. Material: blood. All receptors derive from a boy younger than two with a congenital heart defect but otherwise immunologically healthy. Each CDR3 is given with its conserved first and last residue. The order of the fields is clone size, V gene, D gene, J gene, CDR3 DNA, CDR3 protein. A D gene is named only where the DNA matches it firmly. Size is stated for part of the rows, as once, few or many counts, or as a class when the clone is expanded.

.	TRBV18	.	TRBJ1-1	TGTGCCAGCTCACCACCGAGCAGGTCTGAAGCTTTCTTT	CASSPPSRSEAFF
.	TRBV5-1	.	TRBJ2-7	TGCGCCAGCAGCTTGGAGTCCGACAGAGCCTACGAGCAGTACTTC	CASSLESDRAYEQYF
.	TRBV19	.	TRBJ2-5	TGTGCCAGTAGTCCCGCTAGCCAAGAGACCCAGTACTTC	CASSPASQETQYF
.	TRBV15	.	TRBJ2-1	TGTGCCACCAGCAAAGTTTACAATGAGCAGTTCTTC	CATSKVYNEQFF
.	TRBV14	TRBD1	TRBJ1-2	TGTGCCAGCAGCGCGACAGGGATGGGTTACTATGGCTACACCTTC	CASSATGMGYYGYTF
.	TRBV4-1	.	TRBJ2-7	TGCGCCAGCAGCCAAGAAGGAGGGTACTACGAGCAGTACTTC	CASSQEGGYYEQYF
.	TRBV27	.	TRBJ1-5	TGTGCCAGCAGTTTCCGCGGGAATCAGCCCCAGCATTTT	CASSFRGNQPQHF
.	TRBV25-1	.	TRBJ1-2	TGTGCCAGCAGTGAATTCGGGGAGGGCCTGCAGGGCTACACCTTC	CASSEFGEGLQGYTF
.	TRBV7-9	.	TRBJ2-1	TGTGCCAGCAGTAGACCCTCCTACAATGAGCAGTTCTTC	CASSRPSYNEQFF
.	TRBV7-2	TRBD1	TRBJ1-4	TGTGCCAGCAGCCGGACAGGGATGGGGGAAAAACTGTTTTTT	CASSRTGMGEKLFF
.	TRBV14	.	TRBJ1-2	TGTGCCAGCAGCCCTGGACTGTATGGCTACACCTTC	CASSPGLYGYTF
.	TRBV29-1	TRBD1	TRBJ1-2	TGCAGCGCAAAACAGGGGTCGGGCTACACCTTC	CSAKQGSGYTF
.	TRBV5-6	TRBD1	TRBJ1-3	TGTGCCAGCAGTCCTGACAGGGAAATAAATCCTGGAAACACCATATATTTT	CASSPDREINPGNTIYF
.	TRBV29-1	TRBD2	TRBJ2-5	TGCAGCTCCCCTGGGGGGGGAGGAGAGACCCAGTACTTC	CSSPGGGGETQYF
.	TRBV5-6	TRBD1	TRBJ2-7	TGTGCCAGCAGCTCCAGACAGGGGATATACGAGCAGTACTTC	CASSSRQGIYEQYF
.	TRBV9	.	TRBJ2-3	TGTGCCAGCAGCCCAGGACAACTCACAGATACGCAGTATTTT	CASSPGQLTDTQYF
.	TRBV9	TRBD2	TRBJ2-7	TGTGCCAGCAGCGACGTAGCGGGGGGGCCTGGCGAGCAGTACTTC	CASSDVAGGPGEQYF
.	TRBV7-9	TRBD1	TRBJ1-2	TGTGCCAGCAGCTCCCCGACAGGGTGGTCGGGTGGCTACACCTTC	CASSSPTGWSGGYTF
.	TRBV21-1	.	TRBJ1-2	TGTGCCAGCAGCAAATCCTATCCCGTGACAGGGGTAAACTATGGCTACACCTTC	CASSKSYPVTGVNYGYTF
.	TRBV30	.	TRBJ2-1	TGTGCCTGGAGAGCGGCTAATGAGCAGTTCTTC	CAWRAANEQFF
.	TRBV6-5	.	TRBJ1-3	TGTGCCAGCAGTTACGGGAAATACTCTGGAAACACCATATATTTT	CASSYGKYSGNTIYF
.	TRBV5-6	.	TRBJ2-5	TGTGCCAGCAGCTTGGGAATCAGGGGGGAGGAGACCCAGTACTTC	CASSLGIRGEETQYF
.	TRBV4-1	TRBD2	TRBJ2-2	TGCGCCAGCAGCCAGGGTAGACTAGCGGGGGGAAAAGAGGACACCGGGGAGCTGTTTTTT	CASSQGRLAGGKEDTGELFF
.	TRBV30	.	TRBJ2-7	TGTGCCTGGAGGGGGTCAGGGCTTCTCTCCTACGAGCAGTACTTC	CAWRGSGLLSYEQYF
.	TRBV11-3	.	TRBJ2-5	TGTGCCAGCAGCTTAGGACAGCAAGAGACCCAGTACTTC	CASSLGQQETQYF
.	TRBV9	TRBD2	TRBJ2-2	TGTGCCAGCAGCGTAGTAGCGGGGAACACCGGGGAGCTGTTTTTT	CASSVVAGNTGELFF
.	TRBV9	.	TRBJ2-3	TGTGCCAGCAGCGTAGCAACAGGGATTATAGATACGCAGTATTTT	CASSVATGIIDTQYF
.	TRBV27	.	TRBJ2-7	TGTGCCAGCAGTTTGGAAAGGAGAGGTATAGGTTACGAGCAGTACTTC	CASSLERRGIGYEQYF
few	TRBV7-9	.	TRBJ1-2	TGTGCCAGCAGCGTCTACACCTTC	CASSVYTF
.	TRBV7-2	TRBD1	TRBJ1-5	TGTGCCAGCAGCCGCTGGGTCAGGGGGAATCAGCCCCAGCATTTT	CASSRWVRGNQPQHF
.	TRBV6-5	.	TRBJ1-5	TGTGCCAGCAGTGCAGGCCCCGGCCACAATCAGCCCCAGCATTTT	CASSAGPGHNQPQHF
once	TRBV7-9	.	TRBJ1-3	TGTGCCAGCAGCGCCCCCGGGGCCTTTGCTGGCTCTGGAAACACCATATATTTT	CASSAPGAFAGSGNTIYF
.	TRBV5-6	.	TRBJ1-2	TGTGCCAGCAGCTTGGCCAGGGTGAAAGGCTATGGCTACACCTTC	CASSLARVKGYGYTF
.	TRBV18	TRBD1	TRBJ1-1	TGTGCCAGCTCACCACCAGGGGGCGGCACTGAAGCTTTCTTT	CASSPPGGGTEAFF
.	TRBV6-5	.	TRBJ2-2	TGTGCCAGCAGTTACTCGTCGCCAAAGAACACCGGGGAGCTGTTTTTT	CASSYSSPKNTGELFF
.	TRBV5-1	TRBD2	TRBJ2-1	TGCGCCAGCAGCGTCGGGGGGATAAACGGGGCCACGTTCTTC	CASSVGGINGATFF
.	TRBV7-9	.	TRBJ2-3	TGTGCCAGCAGCTTAGCGAATACGCAGTATTTT	CASSLANTQYF
.	TRBV20-1	.	TRBJ1-2	TGCAGTGCCACTAACTATGGCTACACCTTC	CSATNYGYTF
.	TRBV4-3	.	TRBJ2-3	TGCGCCAGCAGCCAAGAAGGGTCAGATACGCAGTATTTT	CASSQEGSDTQYF